A selection of T cell receptor beta chains follows, all from one sample in a study of blood T cell repertoires in COVID-19. Repertoires were generated with immunoSEQ multiplex PCR, while TCRdb's copy carries only in-frame clones and drops some. The sample carries some 260,000 clones, more than 60% recorded once. The sample was peripheral blood. All receptors derive from a woman between 40 and 55 years old with active or convalescent COVID-19. The conserved cysteine and the conserved F or W are not part of the CDR3 here.

j_call | v_call | cdr3_aa
TRBJ2-1 | TRBV6-5 | ASSEQGQMNEQF
TRBJ1-2 | TRBV18 | ASSPESGTGSYGYT
TRBJ1-4 | TRBV5-1 | ASSNRQGGTNEKLF
TRBJ2-1 | TRBV4-1 | ASGVAGGYNEQF
TRBJ2-1 | TRBV2 | ASRFGQSNEQF
TRBJ2-1 | TRBV6-5 | ASSKTSGGAIEQF
TRBJ1-5 | TRBV6-1 | ASSEGDSLYQPQH
TRBJ1-4 | TRBV9 | ASSLGTGGASTGKLF
TRBJ1-2 | TRBV7-9 | ASSPDYGYT
TRBJ1-2 | TRBV6-5 | ASSFRDMGYGYT
TRBJ1-1 | TRBV7-9 | ASSWKGDGDTEAF
TRBJ2-3 | TRBV7-3 | ASSLGPRLAGDTDTQY
TRBJ2-4 | TRBV7-2 | ASSTEDSLSIQY
TRBJ1-4 | TRBV5-1 | ASSSDPGLNEKLF
TRBJ1-2 | TRBV15 | ATSRDKGGSGYT
TRBJ1-6 | TRBV5-1 | ASSSPGGNSPLH
TRBJ2-1 | TRBV2 | ASSHEGGTVAYNEQF
TRBJ1-1 | TRBV24-1 | ATSDVLPRITEAF
TRBJ2-5 | TRBV10-3 | AISGGGLRETQY
TRBJ2-3 | TRBV28 | ASSLFTGGRADTQY
TRBJ1-3 | TRBV3-1/TRBV3-2 | ASSRTGGGHTIY
TRBJ1-1 | TRBV5-1 | ASSIQGWGRDTEAF
TRBJ1-1 | TRBV27 | ASSSLMGAGTEAF
TRBJ2-4 | TRBV7-3 | ASSLMDSIAKNIQY
TRBJ2-3 | TRBV7-9 | ASSSLAGVWDTQY
TRBJ1-2 | TRBV10-2 | ASSESSGFVGYGYT
TRBJ2-2 | TRBV3-1/TRBV3-2 | ASSQRAGELF
TRBJ1-4 | TRBV18 | ASSPTGTGNEKLF
TRBJ2-5 | TRBV30 | AWAGGTFLQETQY
TRBJ1-1 | TRBV28 | ASRAKNVYTEAF
TRBJ1-5 | TRBV30 | AWSADGMPQH
TRBJ1-2 | TRBV29-1 | SVEDLGDYGYT
TRBJ2-1 | TRBV10-1 | ASSESGGAGEQF
TRBJ2-3 | TRBV10-3 | AISESLAGVTDTQY
TRBJ2-3 | TRBV3-1/TRBV3-2 | ASSLLAGGGTDTQY
TRBJ1-2 | TRBV3-1/TRBV3-2 | ASSQEKQGRGYT
TRBJ2-7 | TRBV6-5 | ASSRANEQY
TRBJ1-2 | TRBV5-4 | ASSSWGLEGYGYT
TRBJ2-2 | TRBV3-1/TRBV3-2 | ASSQVRDTGELF
TRBJ1-3 | TRBV19 | ASSTDRGRAGNTIY
TRBJ1-5 | TRBV27 | ASSPLNRGVWPQH
TRBJ1-4 | TRBV6-5 | ATQINEKLF
TRBJ2-3 | TRBV14 | ASSQDLRTGLITDTQY